The sequence of this T cell receptor beta chain was determined in a study of Graves' ophthalmopathy and Graves' hyperthyroidism. Whole-study context: Specimen type is peripheral blood, obtained at initial diagnosis before any treatment. Regarding the study as a whole: Most expanded clonotypes in thyroid above 0.001 frequency also showed up in blood.

Beta-chain TCR CDR3 regions were amplified from RNA transcripts. The library came from an HTBI-primed first-round RT-PCR and a second-round multiplex PCR. TCRdb recomputed calls from the multiplex PCR reads with MiXCR, one row per CDR3 protein. This sample carries around 660,000 distinct CDR3 sequences, about 41% of them seen once, and the ten largest clones take more than 2.5%. Remarks on this clonotype: The antigen remains unidentified. One base away lies a much larger clone, so this may be a sequencing read error.

Germline V gives CDR1 DFQATT, CDR2 SNEGSKA (reference sequence). The CDR3 extends over 12 amino acids. The sequenced sample was peripheral blood. The chain links TRBV20-1 to TRBJ1-2; no clear D gene. The receptor was derived from an adult man with Graves' ophthalmopathy. The CDR3 nucleotides are TGCAGTGCTAGAGATCTTAACTATGGCCACACCTTC. Translating gives CSARDLNYGHTF.